This T cell receptor (beta chain) is drawn from a study of T-cell reconstitution after alpha-beta-depleted transplantation in children. CDR3 size: 17 residues. Germline CDR1 and CDR2: MDHEN and SYDVKM. V lost 5 bases to trimming and J lost 4 bases; unmatched junction nucleotides: 8. Unique molecular identifiers were used in preparing the TCRbeta library. TCRdb reanalysed the PCR reads using MiXCR and keeps one entry per CDR3 protein. The table records some 200,000 distinct CDR3 sequences, about 15% of them present only once. The sequence derives from a human donor who donated a stem cell graft to a child with acute lymphoblastic leukemia. The chain has TRBV28 and TRBJ2-1; TRBD2 agrees at 13 bases. The sample in question was PBMCs from the stem cell graft donor, obtained from the stem cell graft. As DNA, the CDR3 is TGTGCCAGCAGTGAGAGGACTAGCGGGAGTGCATACAATGAGCAGTTCTTC. Its protein is CASSERTSGSAYNEQFF.